This T cell receptor (beta chain) was observed in a study of blood T cell repertoires in COVID-19 (dated by TCRdb to between 2020 and 2021). Regarding the study in general: Collaborator samples came from the United States, Italy and Spain and covered acute and convalescent phases of COVID-19. A de-identified subject ID, COVID-19 status, age in years and sex were almost always included in the sample metadata. Subjects who had been exposed to COVID-19, were actively infected with it, or had recovered from it provided the deeply sampled blood TCRbeta repertoires that made up the dataset. HLA class I and class II types, where available, came from metadata supplied by the sample provider rather than from assay-based typing. The material from the prospective study consisted of cDNA or gDNA derived from T cells, B-cell-depleted T cells, or PBMCs. Samples were obtained from the ongoing ImmuneRACE study (first 160 participants) and from some 1,200 subjects provided by 6 global collaborators. The repertoires were released in a freely available public database meant as a resource for research on the immune response to SARS-CoV-2. General conclusions and limits of the study: The amount of clinical and demographic metadata varied by source and participant and was provided uncurated.

Participants in the prospective study were enrolled through a virtual design, were aged roughly 18 to 100 years, and lived in about two dozen United States geographic areas. To assign participants to cohorts, the prospective study relied on clinical history that participants themselves reported in a screening survey and a study questionnaire. In the prospective study, whole blood, serum and a nasopharyngeal or oropharyngeal swab were collected from each participant by mobile phlebotomists. Over a roughly 2-month period, participants in the prospective study had the option of providing additional blood draws and questionnaires. Prospective study blood samples were shipped either frozen or at room temperature before DNA extraction. TCRbeta CDR3 regions were amplified from genomic DNA by means of the immunoSEQ Assay, a bias-controlled multiplex PCR. The published analysis was carried out like this. The number of nucleated cells in each sample was estimated by amplification of reference gene primers within the assay. To quantify the absolute abundance of each unique TCRbeta CDR3 rearrangement, sequence reads were collapsed and filtered. For each sample, productive Simpson clonality was calculated by taking the square root of Simpson's diversity index across productive rearrangements. TCRdb provides this immuneACCESS table in a form limited to in-frame rearrangements. Some clones are lacking; in checked studies, under half of them reflect an unresolved V gene, and why the rest are absent is not known. Clone size and V and J calls were adopted from that table, with D and trimming inferred from the DNA. The sample yields hundreds of thousands of clones; more than 75% were counted once. The top ten constitute roughly 3.1% of the sample.

Comment on this clone: Its antigen specificity is not known. Base qualities were left out, and no much larger clone turns up one base away.

The CDR3 holds 16 amino acids from the cysteine to the phenylalanine. Only the CDR3 portion is preserved as DNA: 48 bases, with reading frame beginning at the first base. The germline V gene sets CDR1 to KGHDR and CDR2 to SFDVKD. Trimming removed 4 bases from V and 4 bases from J; the gene matches leave 9 bases unexplained. The sequencing input was PBMCs or T cells enriched from blood (not recorded which). The V and J genes are TRBV24-1 and TRBJ2-1; 7 of the junction bases match TRBD1. The TCR was taken from a woman between 40 and 50 years old with acute COVID-19. The DNA sequence follows: TGTGCCACCAGTGACCCCGCACCGGGACAGTACAATGAGCAGTTCTTC. The translation is CATSDPAPGQYNEQFF.